This TCR beta chain was sequenced during a study of blood T cell repertoires in COVID-19. Participant reports of clinical history set cohort assignment. This clone was seen a single time. TCRdb's table, derived via immunoSEQ multiplex PCR, lists solely in-frame clones and lacks some. The repertoire consists of around 280,000 clones, with around 87% occurring once and the leading ten covering about 1.7%. The germline V gene has CDR1 LGHNA and CDR2 YSLEER. V dropped 2 bases and J dropped 3; count of bases not matched to a gene: 1. The CDR3 spans 14 residues. This rearrangement joins TRBV4-3 to TRBJ2-3, with 8 bases identical to TRBD1. The receptor was isolated from a young woman with acute COVID-19. Specimen: PBMCs or T cells enriched from blood (not recorded which). Written as DNA, the CDR3 is TGCGCCAGCAGCCAACGGACAGGGACAGATACGCAGTATTTT. Protein: CASSQRTGTDTQYF.